These 27 T cell receptor beta chains were all obtained from the same sample, sequenced in a study of OX40 agonist ivuxolimab in advanced cancers. The repertoire was sequenced with immunoSEQ multiplex PCR; TCRdb's copy has only in-frame clones and lacks some. Among about 38,000 clones listed, 89% were seen once. The input for sequencing was CD4+ or CD8+ T cells sorted from blood, taken in a trial of the OX40 agonist ivuxolimab. Every receptor here comes from an adult with an advanced solid tumor such as melanoma, head and neck, liver or kidney cancer.

Written as DNA, the CDR3 is TGTGCCAGCGGAGGACAGGGCTACGAGCAGTACTTC. Its protein product is CASGGQGYEQYF. The chain combines TRBV2 with TRBJ2-7, with 8 bases lining up with TRBD1. V gave up 8 bases and J gave up 3 bases; unmatched junction bases: 3. Per germline, CDR1 SNHLY and CDR2 FYNNEI. This CDR3 has 12 amino acids.

This chain joins TRBV6-6 and TRBJ1-2; 9 nucleotides align to TRBD1. With 6 bases clipped from V and 3 bases from J, the junction kept 11 bases outside the gene matches. Germline assignment: CDR1 MNHNY and CDR2 SVGAGI (reference sequence). The CDR3 loop spans 16 amino acids. In nucleotides, the CDR3 is TGTGCCAGCAGGGGCGCCGGGACAGGGTTGGACTATGGCTACACCTTC. It codes for CASRGAGTGLDYGYTF.

The chain recombines TRBV16 with TRBJ2-3; 9 nucleotides align to TRBD1. The CDR3 loop spans 16 amino acids. The J segment lost 2 bases and the V segment lost 3 bases, leaving 6 bases of the junction unmatched. In germline, CDR1 is KGHSY, CDR2 FQNENV. CDR3 residues: CASSQPGQGSTDTQYF. The CDR3 bases are TGTGCCAGCAGCCAGCCGGGACAGGGATCCACAGATACGCAGTATTTT.

This chain joins TRBV12-5 and TRBJ2-5; tentatively, D is TRBD2 (5 bases). CDR3 length: 14 residues. V shed 7 bases and J shed 5 bases, with 17 bases lying between them. Germline assignment: CDR1 LGHNT and CDR2 FRNRAP. The CDR3 sequence is CASASPTGGETQYF. CDR3 coding DNA: TGTGCTAGTGCCTCGCCCACGGGCGGGGAGACCCAGTACTTC.

The chain has TRBV4-3 and TRBJ1-3, with D tentatively TRBD1 (5 bases). CDR3 length equals 16 residues. V was pared by 0 bases and J by 4 bases, with 13 bases between. Germline lookup yields CDR1 LGHNA and CDR2 YSLEER. CDR3 nucleotides: TGCGCCAGCAGCCAAGATTCGAGGGGCGCAGGAAACACCATATATTTT. This gives the protein CASSQDSRGAGNTIYF.

This chain links TRBV19 with TRBJ1-5; D might be TRBD1 (5 bases). V was clipped by 7 bases and J by 6 bases, with 22 bases between them. This CDR3 spans 16 amino acids. The germline gives CDR1 LNHDA, CDR2 SQIVND (reference sequence). In nucleotides, the CDR3 is TGTGCCAGTACCCCGGAAGGGCAGGGCCTCTTTCAGCCCCAGCATTTT. The encoded protein is CASTPEGQGLFQPQHF.

This chain joins TRBV28 and TRBJ2-7; D is uncertain. The germline CDR1 and CDR2 sequences are MDHEN and SYDVKM. The CDR3 loop spans 14 amino acids. V gave up 3 bases and J gave up 2 bases, with 11 bases separating them. The CDR3 here is CASSLDREAYEQYF. CDR3 coding DNA: TGTGCCAGCAGTTTGGACCGAGAAGCCTACGAGCAGTACTTC. The whole variable domain, remainder taken from reference TRBV28 and TRBJ2-7, is DVKVTQSSRYLVKRTGEKVFLECVQDMDHENMFWYRQDPGLGLRLIYFSYDVKMKEKGDIPEGYSVSREKKERFSLILESASTNQTSMYLCASSLDREAYEQYFGPGTRLTVT.

This chain connects TRBV6-5 to TRBJ1-2, with TRBD1 matching over 9 bases. Trimming removed 2 bases from V and 4 bases from J; junction bases left unmatched: 5. From germline, CDR1 is MNHEY and CDR2 SVGAGI. The CDR3 totals 15 residues. The CDR3 sequence: CASSYKQGAGYGYTF. The CDR3 nucleotides read TGTGCCAGCAGTTACAAACAGGGGGCGGGCTATGGCTACACCTTC.

The V and J genes are TRBV2 and TRBJ1-4, with unresolved D. Germline values: CDR1 SNHLY, CDR2 FYNNEI. The CDR3 runs 13 residues. V was cut by 2 bases and J by 10 bases, with 11 bases left in between. The CDR3 loop reads CASSESVRGKLFF. The CDR3 coding sequence is TGTGCCAGCAGTGAATCAGTTAGAGGAAAACTGTTTTTT.

J is TRBJ2-6 and V is TRBV6-5; weak D call: TRBD1 (6 bases). From germline, CDR1 is MNHEY and CDR2 SVGAGI. The CDR3 length is 14 residues. Trimming cost V 7 bases and J 1 base, with 8 bases left between them. CDR3 sequence: CASTRGSGANVLTF. CDR3 sequence (DNA): TGTGCCAGCACTAGGGGGTCTGGGGCCAACGTCCTGACTTTC.

The gene calls are TRBV2 and TRBJ1-3, with D hard to call. Germline CDR1 and CDR2: SNHLY and FYNNEI. The CDR3 runs to 14 residues. The V gene lost 2 bases and the J gene lost 0 bases, with 5 bases spanning the gap. CDR3 protein: CASSESGSGNTIYF. CDR3 sequence (DNA): TGTGCCAGCAGTGAATCCGGCTCTGGAAACACCATATATTTT.

The chain couples TRBV18 to TRBJ1-4; D gene uncertain. The CDR3 sequence is 15 residues long. V lost 2 bases to trimming and J lost 5 bases, with 12 bases between them. Germline CDR1 KGHSH, CDR2 LQKENI. Written as DNA, the CDR3 is TGTGCCAGCTCACCAGAAGGAGGGCAAAATGAAAAACTGTTTTTT. Translating it yields CASSPEGGQNEKLFF.

This clone was seen a single time. V is TRBV28 and J is TRBJ2-3; 7 nucleotides align to TRBD1. V was clipped by 5 bases and J by 4 bases; unmatched bases: 3. CDR1 is MDHEN and CDR2 is SYDVKM in the germline V gene. This CDR3 contains 13 residues. For the CDR3, the DNA is TGTGCCAGCAGTGTCCAGGGGGCAGATACGCAGTATTTT. Translation gives CASSVQGADTQYF. The variable domain in full, with the rest retrieved from reference TRBV28 and TRBJ2-3, is DVKVTQSSRYLVKRTGEKVFLECVQDMDHENMFWYRQDPGLGLRLIYFSYDVKMKEKGDIPEGYSVSREKKERFSLILESASTNQTSMYLCASSVQGADTQYFGPGTRLTVL.

The gene calls are TRBV4-3 and TRBJ2-1, with D perhaps matching TRBD2 (6 bases). There are 16 residues in the CDR3. The V end was cut by 0 bases, the J end by 6 bases, with 15 bases between. The germline gives CDR1 LGHNA, CDR2 YSLEER. The DNA of the CDR3 is TGCGCCAGCAGCCAAGATCGTCTAGGGAGGATCAATGAGCAGTTCTTC. This codes for CASSQDRLGRINEQFF.

The chain uses TRBV2 and TRBJ1-2; no reliable D call. This CDR3 has 12 amino acids. The germline V and J ends were trimmed by 4 bases and 0 bases, with 3 bases remaining between them. The germline gives CDR1 SNHLY, CDR2 FYNNEI. The DNA of the CDR3 is TGTGCCAGCAGTGTAACTAACTATGGCTACACCTTC. Residues: CASSVTNYGYTF.

This rearrangement joins TRBV7-8 to TRBJ2-1; perhaps TRBD2 as D (6 bases). This CDR3 spans 16 amino acids. V dropped 1 base and J dropped 0 bases, with 10 bases sitting between them. The V gene's germline CDR1 is SGHVS and CDR2 FQNEAQ. CDR3 DNA: TGTGCCAGCAGCTTAGTCGGTAGCGGCTCCTACAATGAGCAGTTCTTC. Protein sequence: CASSLVGSGSYNEQFF. The full variable domain, its missing parts supplied by reference TRBV7-8 and TRBJ2-1, is GAGVSQSPRYKVAKRGQDVALRCDPISGHVSLFWYQQALGQGPEFLTYFQNEAQLDKSGLPSDRFFAERPEGSVSTLKIQRTQQEDSAVYLCASSLVGSGSYNEQFFGPGTRLTVL.

The chain employs TRBV4-1 and TRBJ2-7; D gene unclear. The CDR3 contains 14 residues. CDR1 MGHRA and CDR2 YSYEKL come from the germline V gene. The V gene lost 4 bases and the J gene lost 7 bases, with 17 bases spanning the gap. The CDR3 region has the DNA TGCGCCAGCAGCCCCAAGGGCCCTATAGGGGAGCAGTACTTC. Translating it yields CASSPKGPIGEQYF.

The chain joins TRBV7-2 to TRBJ2-5; a weak D match, TRBD1 (5 bases). The CDR3 covers 14 residues. V lost 5 bases, J lost 0 bases, and 10 bases lay in between. From germline, CDR1 is SGHTA and CDR2 FQGNSA. CDR3 amino acids: CASSLTVYQETQYF. The CDR3 DNA follows: TGTGCCAGCAGCCTGACAGTGTACCAAGAGACCCAGTACTTC.

This chain connects TRBV10-3 to TRBJ2-3; 7 nucleotides match TRBD2. The ends lost 4 bases at V and 1 base at J; junction bases unmatched: 5. The CDR3 sequence is 15 residues long. Germline CDR1 is ENHRY and CDR2 is SYGVKD. For the CDR3, the DNA is TGTGCCATCAGTGTGTCTAGCGGAGGCACAGATACGCAGTATTTT. Translation: CAISVSSGGTDTQYF.

V and J are TRBV28 and TRBJ1-6; 9 nucleotides match TRBD1. V shed 3 bases, J shed 0 bases, and the junction held 6 bases outside the gene matches. Looked up from germline, CDR1 is MDHEN and CDR2 is SYDVKM. CDR3 length: 18 residues. DNA of the CDR3: TGTGCCAGCAGTTTTCCGGGACAGGGCCTCTCCTATAATTCACCCCTCCACTTT. Translation: CASSFPGQGLSYNSPLHF.

This clone is a singleton in its sample. This chain connects TRBV6-1 to TRBJ2-1, with 8 bases fitting TRBD1. In germline, CDR1 is MNHNS, CDR2 SASEGT. The junction had 4 bases not matched to a gene; V was cut back by 6 bases and J by 9 bases. CDR3 length: 12 amino acids. For the CDR3, the DNA is TGTGCCAGCAGGCAGGGGGCCGGTGAGCAGTTCTTC. This gives the protein CASRQGAGEQFF.

The chain combines TRBV6-6 with TRBJ1-3, with D maybe TRBD1 (5 bases). The length of the CDR3 is 13 residues. Germline V gene sequence: CDR1 MNHNY, CDR2 SVGAGI (reference sequence). V dropped 6 bases and J dropped 4 bases, with 10 bases sitting between them. The CDR3 nucleotides read TGTGCCAGCAGAATGGACACAGGAAACACCATATATTTT. This gives the protein CASRMDTGNTIYF.

V gene TRBV7-9 combines with J gene TRBJ2-7, with D maybe TRBD2 (7 bases). Trimming pared 1 base from V and 7 bases from J, leaving 20 bases between. The CDR3 covers 16 residues. Germline V gene data show CDR1 as SEHNR and CDR2 as FQNEAQ (reference sequence). DNA of the CDR3: TGTGCCAGCAGCTTAGGAACGGGCGGGGGCTCGGGGGAGCAGTACTTC. Translated, it gives CASSLGTGGGSGEQYF. The complete variable domain, with remaining parts taken from reference TRBV7-9 and TRBJ2-7, reads DTGVSQNPRHKITKRGQNVTFRCDPISEHNRLYWYRQTLGQGPEFLTYFQNEAQLEKSRLLSDRFSAERPKGSFSTLEIQRTEQGDSAMYLCASSLGTGGGSGEQYFGPGTRLTVT.

V usage is TRBV5-6 and J usage is TRBJ2-7; the D call may be TRBD1 or TRBD2 (6 bases each). V was cut by 4 bases and J by 2 bases, with 19 bases left in between. This CDR3 is built from 16 residues. CDR1 is SGHDT, CDR2 YYEEEE, per germline. CDR3 sequence: CASSPGWGASPYEQYF. The CDR3, as DNA: TGTGCCAGCAGCCCGGGATGGGGGGCGTCCCCCTACGAGCAGTACTTC.

This chain links TRBV27 with TRBJ1-1; tentative D call: TRBD1 (6 bases). Trimming removed 2 bases from V and 0 bases from J, with 16 bases in between. This CDR3 region has 17 residues. CDR1 and CDR2 (germline): MNHEY, SMNVEV (reference sequence). CDR3 amino acids: CASSLAPRTEMNTEAFF. The CDR3 region has the DNA TGTGCCAGCAGTTTAGCCCCTCGGACAGAAATGAACACTGAAGCTTTCTTT.

The chain combines TRBV28 with TRBJ2-7; perhaps TRBD2 as D (7 bases). Per the germline V gene, CDR1 is MDHEN and CDR2 is SYDVKM. The CDR3 spans 14 residues. The V end lost 9 bases, the J end lost 1 base, and 16 bases lay between the germline ends. The CDR3 reads CASRSGGPSYEQYF. CDR3 DNA: TGTGCCAGTAGATCGGGGGGCCCATCCTACGAGCAGTACTTC.

V gene TRBV10-2 combines with J gene TRBJ2-5; possibly TRBD2 for D (6 bases). V dropped 2 bases and J dropped 1 base, with 17 bases sitting between them. Germline CDR1 is WSHSY and CDR2 is SAAADI. The CDR3 contains 17 residues. The CDR3 DNA follows: TGCGCCAGCAGTGAGCCCCCCTCTTCCGGGGGCCAAGAGACCCAGTACTTC. This encodes CASSEPPSSGGQETQYF.